This T cell receptor beta chain was identified during a study of cytomegalovirus exposure and HLA in healthy donors. Study information: From donors who were HLA-typed, an early data release held 70 million to 90 million unique TCRs. Study-wide results and limits: According to reports, the classifier identified cytomegalovirus status with high specificity and sensitivity. There were some public TCRs occurring in many donors, but most TCR sequences were rare. Some TCR beta chains (approximately 180 of them) were listed as cytomegalovirus-associated.

60 Vbeta and 13 Jbeta primers were used in PCR. Clones were read by immunoSEQ multiplex PCR, and TCRdb kept only the in-frame ones, dropping some. Of more than 150,000 clones listed, approximately 80% are singletons. Concerning this clone: Its target is unknown.

Trimming took 0 bases from V and 0 from J, leaving 12 bases between them. Germline V gene lookup returns CDR1 SGDLS and CDR2 YYNGEE. The CDR3 has 16 residues. The receptor was derived from a boy aged 5-17 years in good health and CMV-seronegative. V usage is TRBV9 and J usage is TRBJ1-1; D gene unclear. Sample: PBMCs. CDR3 bases: TGTGCCAGCAGCGTAGGGCCAGTAACCATGAACACTGAAGCTTTCTTT. Protein product: CASSVGPVTMNTEAFF. Full variable domain (remainder filled in from reference TRBV9 and TRBJ1-1): DSGVTQTPKHLITATGQRVTLRCSPRSGDLSVYWYQQSLDQGLQFLIQYYNGEERAKGNILERFSAQQFPDLHSELNLSSLELGDSALYFCASSVGPVTMNTEAFFGQGTRLTVV.